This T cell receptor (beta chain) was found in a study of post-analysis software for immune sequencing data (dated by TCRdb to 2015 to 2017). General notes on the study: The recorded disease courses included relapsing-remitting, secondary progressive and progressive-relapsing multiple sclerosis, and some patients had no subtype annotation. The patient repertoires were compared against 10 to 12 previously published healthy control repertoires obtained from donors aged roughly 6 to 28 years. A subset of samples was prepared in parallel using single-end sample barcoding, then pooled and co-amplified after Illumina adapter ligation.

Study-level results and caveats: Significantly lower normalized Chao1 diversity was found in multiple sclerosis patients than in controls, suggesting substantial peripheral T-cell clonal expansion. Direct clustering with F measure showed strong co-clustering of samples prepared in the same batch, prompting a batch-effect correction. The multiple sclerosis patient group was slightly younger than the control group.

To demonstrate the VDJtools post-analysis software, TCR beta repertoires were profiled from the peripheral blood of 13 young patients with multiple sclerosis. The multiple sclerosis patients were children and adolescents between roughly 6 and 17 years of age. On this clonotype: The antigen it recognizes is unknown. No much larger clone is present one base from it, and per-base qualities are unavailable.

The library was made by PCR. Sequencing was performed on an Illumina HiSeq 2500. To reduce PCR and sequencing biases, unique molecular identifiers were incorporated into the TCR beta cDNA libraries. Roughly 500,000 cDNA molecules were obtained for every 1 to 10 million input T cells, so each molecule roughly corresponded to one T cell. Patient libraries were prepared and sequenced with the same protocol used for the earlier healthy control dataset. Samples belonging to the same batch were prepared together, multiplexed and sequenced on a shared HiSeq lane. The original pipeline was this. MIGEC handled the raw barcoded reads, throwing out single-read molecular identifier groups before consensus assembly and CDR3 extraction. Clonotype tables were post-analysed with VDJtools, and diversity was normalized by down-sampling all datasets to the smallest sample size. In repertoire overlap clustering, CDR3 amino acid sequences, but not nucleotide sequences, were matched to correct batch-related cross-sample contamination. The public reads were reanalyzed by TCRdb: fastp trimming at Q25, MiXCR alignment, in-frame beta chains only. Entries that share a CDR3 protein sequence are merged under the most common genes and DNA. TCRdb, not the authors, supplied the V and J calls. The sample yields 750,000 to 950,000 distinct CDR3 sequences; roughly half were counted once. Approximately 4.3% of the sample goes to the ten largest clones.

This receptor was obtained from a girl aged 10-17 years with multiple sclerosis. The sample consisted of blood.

In nucleotides, the sequence is TGCAGCGTTGAAGATGTCCCAGCCTACGAGCAGTACTTC. It encodes CSVEDVPAYEQYF. Recombination connected TRBV29-1 to TRBJ2-7, with no reliable assignment of the D segment. The junction carries 8 bases between V and J, which are trimmed by 0 bases and 2 bases respectively. CDR1 and CDR2 are drawn from the germline V gene: SQVTM, ANQGSEA. The CDR3, from cysteine to phenylalanine, totals 13 residues. Kept here is only the CDR3 DNA, which spans 39 bases and is read in frame from base 1.